Given below is one T cell receptor beta chain in context. What antigen it recognizes has not been identified. The sample is drawn from a study of cytomegalovirus exposure and HLA in healthy donors (dated by TCRdb to the late 2010s). Regarding the research as a whole: In an earlier analysis of 587 of the donors, 276 Gb of sequence data and just under 120 million unique TCR beta sequences from about 190 million T cells were reported. The study combined high-throughput TCR immunosequencing, statistical association of individual TCRs with disease status, and machine learning to predict cytomegalovirus infection status. About 280 gigabases of sequencing data and tens of millions of unique TCR sequences were included in an early release covering several hundred HLA-typed donors. Of the 350 to 400 genotyped donors, over 70% fell in the genetic ancestry cluster associated with self-reported Caucasian donors. Class I and class II HLA loci were covered by the typing at four-digit resolution. Besides the first cohort of hundreds of subjects, a separate validation cohort made up of 120 different subjects was used. The number of typed donors differed by locus: about 620-640 for A, B, C, DRB1 and DQB1; 500 to 550 for DQA1; 606 for DPA1; and roughly 450 for DPB1. Four to six DR-DQ haplotypes were handled as single units for association and clustering because linkage in the cohort was strong. Alongside the repertoire data, information on donor age, sex, ethnicity and CMV serostatus was compiled. The study profiled the T cell repertoires of 550 to 700 subjects by immunosequencing and related them to cytomegalovirus serostatus. To study patterns of TCR occurrence, a later analysis re-analyzed previously published TCR beta repertoires from hundreds of donors and added high-resolution HLA genotyping. In an earlier analysis of roughly 540 of the donors, high-throughput TCR beta sequencing was used to judge whether each TCR beta V gene segment behaved as functional or pseudogenic. Every discovery cohort repertoire had been produced on one sequencing platform. In the later analysis, no new phenotypic data were used to find candidate immune exposures; instead, reliance was placed on TCR beta sequences and their occurrence across donors. Genome-wide SNP genotypes for about 55% of the roughly 670 donors were used in a later genetic analysis, which treated that subset as a discovery cohort. The aim of the study was to test whether cataloging public T cell receptors could identify signatures of past pathogen exposure. Among about 410 genotyped donors of the cohort, an average of about 220,000 unique TCR beta nucleotide sequences was sequenced per donor, of which approximately 19% were non-productive. The investigation overall reported the following: Because counts were too low, around 18 rarely observed V segments, including chromosome 9 orphons, were left out of the earlier analysis of 587 of the donors. Three of the identified cytomegalovirus-associated TCR beta chains were confirmed in vitro to be specific for cytomegalovirus antigens. According to the authors, the approach could potentially be generalized to other disease states and immunological phenotypes. The study gave a list of about 160 TCR beta chains associated with cytomegalovirus. CMV serostatus was the only immune exposure information available for the cohort. Compared with equally common non-associated chains, HLA-associated TCR beta chains in a later analysis were more clonally expanded and had lower generation probabilities. Because HLA typing was unavailable for some donors at each locus, only the typed subset was used in association tests. This cohort had only TCR beta chains sequenced, and the lack of alpha or paired-chain data limited which features could be detected. The classifier was reported to diagnose cytomegalovirus status with high specificity and sensitivity in both the original cohort and the validation cohort. Strong co-occurrence of HLA alleles, especially DR and DQ, made assigning TCR associations to individual alleles difficult. In a later analysis, 16,951 TCR beta sequences were associated with specific HLA alleles at a false discovery rate of 0.05. Correlated functional status among segregating V segments might be attributable to linkage disequilibrium, but an unknown experimental factor could not be ruled out. Most TCR sequences were seen in very few donors, while some public TCRs were found in many individuals. In a later analysis, several top co-occurrence clusters were reported to appear linked to parvovirus B19, influenza, CMV and Epstein-Barr virus. The sequencing pipeline was judged likely to have produced a cluster of highly shared sequence variants as a technical artifact. In a later genetic analysis, a missense DCLRE1C variant was associated with V-gene and J-gene trimming of TCR beta chains, and the association was replicated in an independent cohort. In an earlier analysis of 587 of the donors, most TCR beta V segments were observed in productive rearrangements about 90% or about 30% of the time, broadly matching IMGT annotations. Presence/absence analyses assumed roughly uniform sequencing depth across donors, an assumption that may not hold. According to a later genetic analysis, donors in an Asian-associated ancestry cluster had fewer N-insertions in productive TCRs than the approximately 630-donor mean. A later analysis found that TCR association rates varied across HLA loci, with DRB1 alleles showing the most associated TCRs and HLA-C alleles the fewest. According to a later analysis, most CMV-associated TCR beta chains appeared to be HLA-restricted, and the HLA associations seemed to be driven largely by CMV exposure. A further reported finding was that TCR beta sequences accurately predicted the HLA-A and HLA-B alleles for most subjects in the first cohort. Because the 87-base-pair reads could not distinguish some IMGT-functional V segments, including TRBV6-2 and TRBV6-3, those segments were excluded.

The CDR3 contains 14 residues, cysteine and phenylalanine counted. Only the CDR3 DNA stays, 42 bases, in frame from base 1. Between the V and J ends, shortened by 8 bases and 6 bases respectively, the junction contains 17 bases. Taken from the germline V gene, the CDR1 and CDR2 loops are MDHEN and SYDVKM. Receptor libraries were prepared by the immunoSEQ multiplex PCR assay. The multiplex PCR relied on a mix of 60 forward primers for TCR Vbeta segments and 13 reverse primers for TCR Jbeta segments. A multiplex PCR assay on genomic DNA amplified the CDR3 region of rearranged TCR beta genes. The amplified TCR beta libraries were sequenced on the Illumina HiSeq System as 87-base-pair reads. On the study's bioinformatics: Across the roughly 640 repertoires, a later analysis counted tens of millions of unique TCR beta chains, 9 million to 14 million of which were shared by at least two donors. To remove PCR and sequencing errors, raw reads were error-corrected and collapsed into unique sequences using a nearest-neighbor algorithm that merged closely related sequences. To assign V, D and J gene segments, CDR3 sequences were aligned to IMGT reference sequences. Each retained sequence needed at least a six-nucleotide match to both a V gene segment and a J gene segment. Rearrangements were classified as productive when the CDR3 lacked stop codons and remained in frame with V and J, and all other rearrangements were classified as non-productive. Following IMGT convention, CDR3 was defined as the stretch from the second conserved V-encoded cysteine to the conserved J-encoded phenylalanine. The earlier analysis of 500 to 600 of the donors excluded sequences that lacked an unambiguous match to a single V gene segment. In an earlier analysis of several hundred of the donors, V segments were called functional above 56.7% productive rearrangements and were called segregating when the between-donor standard deviation exceeded 5%. A statistical classification framework was built for diagnosing cytomegalovirus status from the catalog of TCR beta chain sequences. In a later analysis, V and J genes were assigned by comparing TCR nucleotide sequences against IMGT/GENE-DB human TR gene sequences. A later analysis assigned CDR3 sequences and most-parsimonious VDJ recombination scenarios with the TCRdist pipeline. In a later analysis, every TCR beta chain was defined by the combination of its CDR3 amino acid sequence and its V-gene family, and reads without a unique V-gene family were dropped. To address suspected cross-contamination and a sequencing artifact, a later analysis removed over 500 highly shared, low-generation-probability nucleotide sequences. A later analysis calculated a clonal expansion index for each public chain from normalized within-repertoire ranks of inferred template counts. In a later analysis, generation probabilities were computed with a VDJ recombination model fitted to out-of-frame rearrangements, and the resulting probabilities were checked against IGoR. A later analysis scored TCR-TCR, TCR-HLA and TCR-CMV co-occurrence with hypergeometric tests, applying a repertoire-size bias correction to TCR pairs. A later analysis estimated false discovery rates by permuting HLA or CMV assignments 20 times. A later analysis grouped co-occurring TCRs with DBSCAN, adding TCRdist sequence similarity when clustering within HLA-allele-positive subsets. Repertoires with fewer than 30,000 or more than 120,000 public chains, plus five repertoires with anomalous nucleotide sharing, were excluded from co-occurrence clustering. Held by TCRdb, this immuneACCESS table contains in-frame sequences only and omits some clones. Under half of the omission traces to an unresolved V gene where checked; the cause of the rest is unknown. The D gene and trimming were derived from the DNA, and the V and J assignments and clone size from that table. The table for this sample lists some 120,000 clones. The ten largest clones add up to about 2.5% of the sample.

The cohort consisted of approximately 690 healthy bone marrow donors. Cohort members were all nominally healthy when sampled, although unrecorded immune exposures were likely present. The donor tested CMV seronegative, placing the donor among the roughly 340 seronegative members of the cohort. Each donor provided a peripheral blood sample, and peripheral blood mononuclear cells were used for TCR beta sequencing. The Qiagen DNeasy Blood Extraction Kit was used to extract genomic DNA from the blood cell samples. Sequences were obtained from PBMCs. The rearranged chain carries TRBV28 and TRBJ1-5, with no reliable assignment of the D segment. This clonotype originated in a man aged 25-45 years in good health and CMV-seronegative. The CDR3 is CASGKPYGVQPQHF. The bases read TGTGCCAGCGGAAAGCCTTACGGGGTTCAGCCCCAGCATTTT.